This passage covers 18 T cell receptor beta chains from one sample sequenced in a study of blood T cell repertoires in COVID-19. Clones were sequenced by immunoSEQ multiplex PCR, and TCRdb holds only the in-frame ones, with some missing. The sample lists about 220,000 clones, roughly four fifths seen once, with around 3.1% in the top ten. The material sequenced was peripheral blood. The receptors were gathered from a woman aged 25 to 39 who had recovered from COVID-19.

The sample holds one count of this clone. The V call is TRBV5-1, the J call TRBJ1-3; possibly TRBD1 for D (6 bases). Per germline, CDR1 SGHRS and CDR2 YFSETQ. The V end lost 5 bases, the J end lost 1 base, and 13 bases lay between the germline ends. The CDR3 length is 15 residues. The CDR3 loop is CASSSSGQSGNTIYF. The CDR3 DNA sequence: TGCGCCAGCAGTAGCTCGGGACAATCTGGAAACACCATATATTTT.

The chain employs TRBV2 and TRBJ2-7, with 8 nucleotides matching TRBD2. The CDR3 consists of 14 residues. The germline V gene encodes CDR1 SNHLY and CDR2 FYNNEI. Germline trimming cut 7 bases from V and 6 bases from J; bases unmatched to any gene: 11. CDR3 in amino acids: CASITSGSSGEQYF. The DNA for the CDR3 is TGTGCCAGCATCACCAGCGGGAGTAGTGGCGAGCAGTACTTC.

Worth noting for this clone: The sample holds other DNA sequences that translate to the same CDR3. The J gene is TRBJ1-2, the V gene TRBV28; the D is unclear. V lost 4 bases and J 5 bases, leaving 5 bases between the germline ends. The CDR3 length is 11 residues. CDR1 and CDR2 (germline): MDHEN, SYDVKM. CDR3 bases: TGTGCCAGCAGTTCGCGTTATGGCTACACCTTC. Translated, it gives CASSSRYGYTF.

The chain employs TRBV5-4 and TRBJ2-7; TRBD2 is a possible D gene (5 bases). CDR1 SGHNT and CDR2 YYREEE come from the germline V gene (reference sequence). V was pared by 3 bases and J by 1 base, with 11 bases between. The CDR3 has 14 amino acids. The CDR3 DNA follows: TGTGCCAGCAGCTCGTCGCGGGTGTCCTACGAGCAGTACTTC. Protein: CASSSSRVSYEQYF. Filled out from reference TRBV5-4 and TRBJ2-7, the complete variable domain reads ETGVTQSPTHLIKTRGQQVTLRCSSQSGHNTVSWYQQALGQGPQFIFQYYREEENGRGNFPPRFSGLQFPNYSSELNVNALELDDSALYLCASSSSRVSYEQYFGPGTRLTVT.

This chain uses TRBV28 with TRBJ1-2; D remains ambiguous. Germline assignment: CDR1 MDHEN and CDR2 SYDVKM. This CDR3 is 14 amino acids long. V was trimmed by 6 bases and J by 4 bases, leaving 15 bases between them. The CDR3 sequence: CASRPTDMGYGYTF. DNA for the CDR3: TGTGCCAGCAGACCGACCGACATGGGCTATGGCTACACCTTC.

The chain combines TRBV9 with TRBJ2-5; TRBD1 matches 7 bases. V was pared by 0 bases and J by 5 bases, with 1 base of the junction left unmatched. The CDR3 runs 13 residues. CDR1 is SGDLS and CDR2 is YYNGEE in the germline V gene. The CDR3 bases are TGTGCCAGCAGCGTAGGACAGGGTGAGACCCAGTACTTC. This codes for CASSVGQGETQYF.

In this sample, this clone turned up a few times. The chain recombines TRBV19 with TRBJ1-1, with TRBD1 identical over 8 bases. The CDR3 covers 14 residues. After removal of 7 bases from V and 8 bases from J, the junction contained 12 bases not matched to a gene. Germline CDR1 reads LNHDA; CDR2 reads SQIVND (reference sequence). CDR3 region: CASMGGQGGAEAFF. The CDR3 nucleotides read TGTGCCAGTATGGGAGGACAGGGAGGGGCCGAAGCTTTCTTT. Supplemented by reference TRBV19 and TRBJ1-1, the full variable domain reads DGGITQSPKYLFRKEGQNVTLSCEQNLNHDAMYWYRQDPGQGLRLIYYSQIVNDFQKGDIAEGYSVSREKKESFPLTVTSAQKNPTAFYLCASMGGQGGAEAFFGQGTRLTVV.

The chain couples TRBV7-6 to TRBJ1-5; D ambiguous. CDR1 is SGHVS, CDR2 FNYEAQ, per germline. The CDR3 spans 16 residues. Trimming removed 1 base from V and 1 base from J, with 11 bases in between. Written as DNA, the CDR3 is TGTGCCAGCAGCTTAGGTGCGGGAGTGAGCAATCAGCCCCAGCATTTT. It translates to CASSLGAGVSNQPQHF. The variable domain in full, completed from reference TRBV7-6 and TRBJ1-5, reads GAGVSQSPRYKVTKRGQDVALRCDPISGHVSLYWYRQALGQGPEFLTYFNYEAQQDKSGLPNDRFSAERPEGSISTLTIQRTEQRDSAMYRCASSLGAGVSNQPQHFGDGTRLSIL.

The chain couples TRBV7-9 to TRBJ2-1, with 8 bases that match TRBD2. Per the germline V gene, CDR1 is SEHNR and CDR2 is FQNEAQ (reference sequence). CDR3 length equals 16 residues. V shed 5 bases and J 9 bases; nucleotides not matched to a gene: 15. As DNA, the CDR3 is TGTGCCAGCAGCCCACGGGGGGGGCTGGCCGACGGTGAGCAGTTCTTC. It is translated as CASSPRGGLADGEQFF.

The chain employs TRBV4-2 and TRBJ1-2, with 7 bases fitting TRBD1. The germline V gene has CDR1 LGHNA and CDR2 YNFKEQ. The V gene end was trimmed by 1 base and the J gene end by 3 bases; junction bases not matched to a gene: 8. The CDR3 has 16 residues. The CDR3 reads CASSQGGQVGDYGYTF. In DNA, the CDR3 is TGTGCCAGCAGCCAAGGAGGACAGGTTGGAGACTATGGCTACACCTTC.

The rearrangement uses TRBV28 and TRBJ2-3; possible D gene TRBD1, 6 bases. CDR1 and CDR2 (germline): MDHEN, SYDVKM. There are 15 residues in the CDR3. Trimming left V 5 bases short and J 4 bases short, with 16 bases between. The CDR3 DNA reads as TGTGCCAGCAGTCCTGCCGAGTCAGGGGCAGATACGCAGTATTTT. Translated, it gives CASSPAESGADTQYF.

The sample holds one count of this clone. This chain connects TRBV30 to TRBJ2-3; TRBD2 aligns across 8 bases. In germline, CDR1 is GTSNPN, CDR2 SVGIG (reference sequence). Trimming cost V 3 bases and J 10 bases; bases outside gene matches: 0. The CDR3 loop spans 10 amino acids. CDR3 region: CAWSGGAQYF. The CDR3 DNA reads TGTGCCTGGAGCGGGGGGGCGCAGTATTTT.

The V call is TRBV4-2, the J call TRBJ2-7; no definite D call. The ends were cut back, 2 bases at V and 7 bases at J, with 6 bases in the middle. Germline lookup yields CDR1 LGHNA and CDR2 YNFKEQ. The CDR3 length is 11 residues. CDR3 sequence reads: CASSQSREQYF. CDR3 DNA: TGTGCCAGCAGCCAATCGAGGGAGCAGTACTTC.

This sequence joins TRBV3-1 (or the pseudogene TRBV3-2) and TRBJ1-2; 11 nucleotides line up with TRBD1. After removal of 6 bases from V and 6 bases from J, the junction contained 9 bases not matched to a gene. The CDR3 is 15 residues long. From germline, CDR1 is LGHDT and CDR2 YNNKEL (reference sequence). CDR3 amino acids: CASRPRGQGANGYTF. In DNA form, the CDR3 reads TGTGCCAGCAGACCTAGAGGACAGGGGGCCAATGGCTACACCTTC.

The chain has TRBV9 and TRBJ2-5, with TRBD2 matching 7 bases. Germline CDR1 and CDR2: SGDLS and YYNGEE. This CDR3 has 15 residues. Trimming took 0 bases from V and 5 from J; bases not matched to a gene: 7. The CDR3 bases are TGTGCCAGCAGCGTAGATGGGGGAGGGCTGGAGACCCAGTACTTC. Residues: CASSVDGGGLETQYF.

The chain employs TRBV28 and TRBJ2-3; TRBD2 might be the D (6 bases). The germline V gene has CDR1 MDHEN and CDR2 SYDVKM. The CDR3 is 14 amino acids. Deletions cut 5 bases from V and 1 base from J, with 10 bases between. Here the CDR3 DNA reads TGTGCCAGCAGTATTCCTAGCGGCACAGATACGCAGTATTTT. This encodes CASSIPSGTDTQYF.

This clone was detected only a few times. V gene TRBV6-4 combines with J gene TRBJ2-7; a possible D gene is TRBD1 (6 bases). The CDR3 extends over 16 amino acids. V was trimmed by 3 bases and J by 7 bases, leaving 22 bases between them. The V gene's germline CDR1 is MRHNA and CDR2 SNTAGT. Here the CDR3 reads CASSDPADRLWWEQYF. In nucleotides, the CDR3 is TGTGCCAGCAGTGATCCGGCGGACAGACTTTGGTGGGAGCAGTACTTC.

V and J are TRBV2 and TRBJ2-5; TRBD2 matches 10 bases. The CDR3 runs 15 residues. The germline gives CDR1 SNHLY, CDR2 FYNNEI. Unmatched junction bases numbered 11, after V lost 8 bases and J lost 5 bases. In DNA form, the CDR3 reads TGTGCCAGCGGGGGAGCGGGAGGGCCACCGGAGACCCAGTACTTC. This codes for CASGGAGGPPETQYF.